This T cell receptor (beta chain) was recorded in a study of blood T cell repertoires in COVID-19. Whole-study context: Collection of acute and convalescent COVID-19 samples took place in the United States, Italy and Spain. In each case, the material was cDNA or gDNA derived from T cells, B-cell-depleted T cells, or PBMCs.

Under the authors' procedure: Reference gene primer amplification yielded estimated nucleated cell counts. The assay was immunoSEQ multiplex PCR, and TCRdb's table has in-frame clones only and misses some. V and J calls and clone size are copied from that table; D and trimming were computed from the DNA. Seen here are around 280,000 clones, 85% observed once, and the top ten hold 4.1%. The V and J ends lost 0 bases and 4 bases, in that order; junction bases with no gene match: 4. The CDR3 is made up of 15 amino acids. The germline V gene encodes CDR1 SGHAT and CDR2 FQNNGV. The chain employs TRBV11-2 and TRBJ2-3, with 7 bases that match TRBD2. This clonotype was sampled from a woman aged 50 to 65 with active or convalescent COVID-19. The sample was peripheral blood. CDR3 protein: CASSLDLGGADTQYF. Here the CDR3 DNA reads TGTGCCAGCAGCTTAGATCTTGGGGGGGCAGATACGCAGTATTTT.